Below are 14 T cell receptor beta chains sequenced from a single sample in a study of control samples from healthy donors and cancer patients. Generated by immunoSEQ multiplex PCR, the TCRdb table keeps only in-frame clones and is missing some. The sample lists 110,000 to 150,000 clones, about 93% seen once, with approximately 14% in the top ten. Sequencing input: PBMCs. These receptors were collected from a man aged 55 to 70 with colorectal cancer.

The V call is TRBV5-4, the J call TRBJ1-2, with D hard to call. The CDR3 length is 13 residues. V was trimmed by 0 bases and J by 2 bases, leaving 5 bases between them. The germline V gene has CDR1 SGHNT and CDR2 YYREEE (reference sequence). The CDR3 reads CASSLDRNYGYTF. In DNA, the CDR3 is TGTGCCAGCAGCTTGGATAGGAACTATGGCTACACCTTC.

This clone is a singleton in its sample. The V gene is TRBV27, the J gene TRBJ1-3; D remains unclear. Germline CDR1 is MNHEY and CDR2 is SMNVEV (reference sequence). There are 16 residues in the CDR3. Deletions cut 2 bases from V and 0 bases from J, with 11 bases between. In DNA form, the CDR3 reads TGTGCCAGCAGTTTAAACGGGCAGAGCTCTGGAAACACCATATATTTT. Residues: CASSLNGQSSGNTIYF.

Here the CDR3 DNA reads TGTGCCAGCAGCGTAGGATCCACAGGGGCTCAGCCCCAGCATTTT. It yields the protein CASSVGSTGAQPQHF. The chain links TRBV9 to TRBJ1-5; 7 positions agree with TRBD1. The CDR3 totals 15 residues. Germline V CDR1 and CDR2: SGDLS, YYNGEE. Trimming at V came to 0 bases and at J to 6 bases, leaving 6 bases not matched to a gene.

This sequence joins TRBV7-8 and TRBJ1-6; the D gene is possibly TRBD1 (6 bases). The CDR3 sequence is 18 residues long. The germline V gene has CDR1 SGHVS and CDR2 FQNEAQ. V was shortened by 5 bases and J by 4 bases, with 21 bases between the two germline ends. CDR3 protein: CASSLRDIRPIYNSPLHF. CDR3 in DNA: TGTGCCAGCAGCCTCCGGGACATCAGACCCATTTATAATTCACCCCTCCACTTT.

The rearrangement uses TRBV3-1 (or the pseudogene TRBV3-2) and TRBJ2-7, with 7 bases aligning to TRBD1. The CDR3 extends over 15 amino acids. J lost 6 bases, V lost 5 bases, and 13 bases had no gene match. Germline V gene lookup returns CDR1 LGHDT and CDR2 YNNKEL (reference sequence). The CDR3 coding sequence is TGTGCCAGCAGCTATCGACAGGGAATTAACAGCGAGCAGTACTTC. Its translation: CASSYRQGINSEQYF.

The rearrangement joins TRBV7-2 to TRBJ1-2, with no clear D. Germline CDR1 is SGHTA and CDR2 is FQGNSA. V dropped 7 bases and J dropped 6 bases, with 12 bases sitting between them. The CDR3 is 12 residues long. The CDR3 coding sequence is TGTGCCAGCACCAACTTCCCTAATGGCTACACCTTC. Encoded protein: CASTNFPNGYTF.

The CDR3 sequence: CAISEDGSDRAHEQYF. Written as DNA, the CDR3 is TGTGCCATCAGTGAGGACGGTTCGGACAGGGCCCACGAGCAGTACTTC. The rearrangement joins TRBV10-3 to TRBJ2-7; TRBD1 aligns across 8 bases. The CDR3 is made up of 16 amino acids. Germline V gene sequence: CDR1 ENHRY, CDR2 SYGVKD. V was clipped by 2 bases and J by 5 bases; unmatched bases: 11.

V and J are TRBV24-1 and TRBJ2-1; no definite D call. CDR1 is KGHDR, CDR2 SFDVKD, per germline. V dropped 2 bases and J dropped 6 bases, with 10 bases sitting between them. The CDR3 totals 14 residues. The CDR3 region is CATSDSRPSNEQFF. The CDR3 region has the DNA TGTGCCACCAGTGATTCACGGCCCTCCAATGAGCAGTTCTTC.

The chain couples TRBV19 to TRBJ1-5, with D possibly being TRBD1 (6 bases). The CDR3 runs 15 residues. Germline V gene data show CDR1 as LNHDA and CDR2 as SQIVND (reference sequence). V was pared by 2 bases and J by 0 bases, with 8 bases between. The CDR3, as DNA: TGTGCCAGTAGTATAACAGGGTATAGCAATCAGCCCCAGCATTTT. It is translated as CASSITGYSNQPQHF.

The chain employs TRBV30 and TRBJ2-3; tentative D call: TRBD1 (6 bases). The CDR3 is made up of 13 amino acids. Looked up from germline, CDR1 is GTSNPN and CDR2 is SVGIG (reference sequence). The CDR3 sequence is CASRTVPTDTQYF. The CDR3 DNA reads as TGTGCTTCCCGGACAGTTCCCACAGATACGCAGTATTTT.

J is TRBJ2-5 and V is TRBV6-5, with a weak D call TRBD1 (6 bases). The CDR3 is made up of 14 amino acids. The germline CDR1 and CDR2 sequences are MNHEY and SVGAGI. The germline V and J ends were trimmed by 6 bases and 1 base, with 12 bases remaining between them. The CDR3 nucleotides read TGTGCCAGCAGGCCCACAGGGACCCAAGAGACCCAGTACTTC. Its translation: CASRPTGTQETQYF.

The gene calls are TRBV11-2 and TRBJ2-1, with 13 nucleotides matching TRBD2. The CDR3 extends over 16 amino acids. Looked up from germline, CDR1 is SGHAT and CDR2 is FQNNGV. V shed 5 bases, J shed 6 bases, and the junction held 7 bases outside the gene matches. CDR3 nucleotides: TGTGCCAGCAGCCATATGACTAGCGGGGGGACCAATGAGCAGTTCTTC. Its protein product is CASSHMTSGGTNEQFF.

The rearrangement links TRBV7-2 to TRBJ1-2; 8 bases line up with TRBD1. Germline V lookup: CDR1 SGHTA, CDR2 FQGNSA. V shed 4 bases, J shed 7 bases, and the junction held 8 bases outside the gene matches. The CDR3 loop spans 14 amino acids. CDR3 region: CASSYGQGSGGYTF. CDR3 DNA: TGTGCCAGCAGCTACGGACAGGGTAGCGGTGGCTACACCTTC.

This clone was seen a single time. The chain carries TRBV18 and TRBJ2-7; 9 bases are a match to TRBD2. Losses at the gene ends were 1 base for V and 6 bases for J; bases not matched to a gene: 7. The CDR3 has 15 amino acids. Germline V gene lookup returns CDR1 KGHSH and CDR2 LQKENI. The CDR3: CASSPRGGAGSEQYF. In DNA, the CDR3 is TGTGCCAGCTCACCACGCGGGGGGGCAGGGTCCGAGCAGTACTTC.